This T cell receptor (beta chain) was obtained from a study of OX40 agonist ivuxolimab in advanced cancers. As for the study in general: Hepatocellular carcinoma, melanoma, renal cell or head and neck cancer affected the dose-escalation patients.

Exclusion of a patient followed from autoimmune disease history or systemic immunosuppression. Overall study results and limits: By week 6 at 0.1 to 3.0 mg/kg, blood CD4+ and CD8+ T cells had expanded clonally.

Comment on this clone: Antigen: not known.

V lost 6 bases, J lost 6 bases, and 8 bases lay in between. The CDR3 spans 12 residues. Germline V lookup: CDR1 MNHNS, CDR2 SASEGT. Sequencing used immunoSEQ multiplex PCR; TCRdb keeps in-frame clones, though not all of them. The sample yields 98,000 or so clones, around nine tenths seen once. The sample here was CD4+ or CD8+ T cells sorted from blood, taken in a trial of the OX40 agonist ivuxolimab. The genes are TRBV6-1 and TRBJ2-2, with a weak D call TRBD1 (6 bases). This receptor was identified in an adult with an advanced solid tumor such as melanoma, head and neck, liver or kidney cancer. The CDR3 nucleotides are TGTGCCAGCAGGCCAGGGGCCGGGGAGCTGTTTTTT. Its translation is CASRPGAGELFF.